The 24 T cell receptor beta chains below were found in one sample sequenced in a study of monozygotic twins with inflammatory bowel disease. Following a re-call of the 5' RACE reads, TCRdb has one entry per CDR3 protein and lacks DNA. This specimen shows fewer than 550,000 distinct CDR3 sequences; the ten leading clones hold about 2.6%. Material for sequencing was blood. Receptors originate from a human donor with ulcerative colitis or Crohn's disease, or a healthy co-twin of an affected twin (not recorded which).

The chain links TRBV12-3 or TRBV12-4 to TRBJ2-7; TCRdb outputs TRBD1, but without DNA this stays unchecked. CDR3 length equals 15 residues. CDR3: CASSRVGQGAGEQYF.

This chain links TRBV30 with TRBJ1-2; TCRdb selects TRBD1, and the lack of DNA leaves this call unchecked. Germline CDR1 is GTSNPN and CDR2 is SVGIG (reference sequence). There are 15 residues in the CDR3. CDR3 sequence reads: CAWSVPGAPEKGYTF.

The J gene is TRBJ2-5, the V gene TRBV2. The CDR3 is made up of 12 amino acids. The V gene's germline CDR1 is SNHLY and CDR2 FYNNEI. CDR3 sequence reads: CASKFLQETQYF. The full variable domain, rest sourced from reference TRBV2 and TRBJ2-5, is EPEVTQTPSHQVTQMGQEVILRCVPISNHLYFYWYRQILGQKVEFLVSFYNNEISEKSEIFDDQFSVERPDGSNFTLKIRSTKLEDSAMYFCASKFLQETQYFGPGTRLLVL.

The chain carries TRBV11-2 and TRBJ2-4; TCRdb's assignment of TRBD1 cannot be checked, as there is no DNA. The CDR3 loop spans 14 amino acids. Germline V gene lookup returns CDR1 SGHAT and CDR2 FQNNGV. CDR3 in amino acids: CASSPGTGKNIQYF. Based on the CDR3 plus reference TRBV11-2 and TRBJ2-4, the full variable domain is EAGVAQSPRYKIIEKRQSVAFWCNPISGHATLYWYQQILGQGPKLLIQFQNNGVVDDSQLPKDRFSAERLKGVDSTLKIQPAKLEDSAVYLCASSPGTGKNIQYFGAGTRLSVL.

The chain has TRBV2 and TRBJ2-2; TCRdb returns TRBD2, unconfirmable since there is no DNA. This CDR3 contains 12 residues. Germline CDR1 and CDR2: SNHLY and FYNNEI. The CDR3 reads CASNKGGGELFF.

V gene TRBV25-1 combines with J gene TRBJ2-2; TCRdb picks TRBD1, but there is no DNA to check that call. This CDR3 comprises 14 residues. The germline CDR1 and CDR2 sequences are MGHDK and SYGVNS. CDR3 amino acids: CASSPWTNTGELFF.

This chain joins TRBV19 and TRBJ2-6; checking the TCRdb D call of TRBD2 is not possible without DNA. There are 20 residues in the CDR3. Germline V lookup: CDR1 LNHDA, CDR2 SQIVND (reference sequence). The CDR3 protein is CASMVGQTTSGRSGANVLTF. The variable domain in full, completed from reference TRBV19 and TRBJ2-6, reads DGGITQSPKYLFRKEGQNVTLSCEQNLNHDAMYWYRQDPGQGLRLIYYSQIVNDFQKGDIAEGYSVSREKKESFPLTVTSAQKNPTAFYLCASMVGQTTSGRSGANVLTFGAGSRLTVL.

The J gene is TRBJ2-7, the V gene TRBV5-1; TCRdb returns TRBD1, unconfirmable since there is no DNA. This CDR3 region has 14 residues. In germline, CDR1 is SGHRS, CDR2 YFSETQ. The CDR3 protein is CASSLALGAEEQYF.

This chain connects TRBV5-1 to TRBJ2-3; TCRdb returns TRBD2, unconfirmable since there is no DNA. This CDR3 has 16 amino acids. Germline CDR1 SGHRS, CDR2 YFSETQ. CDR3 sequence: CASRELGTSARDTQYF.

The chain recombines TRBV27 with TRBJ2-3; with no DNA, the TCRdb D assignment of TRBD1 cannot be verified. Germline CDR1 MNHEY, CDR2 SMNVEV (reference sequence). This CDR3 comprises 16 residues. CDR3 amino acids: CASSSLRQVLTDTQYF.

V gene TRBV6-2 or TRBV6-3 combines with J gene TRBJ1-1; the D call of TRBD1 rests on TCRdb alone, since no DNA is present to check it. This CDR3 spans 12 amino acids. Germline CDR1 and CDR2: MNHEY and SVGEGT. CDR3 loop: CAVGTGGTEAFF.

The chain uses TRBV7-2 and TRBJ2-7. The CDR3 loop spans 15 amino acids. Looked up from germline, CDR1 is SGHTA and CDR2 is FQGNSA. CDR3 amino acids: CASSLRNRGTYEQYF.

The chain carries TRBV10-3 and TRBJ2-5; TCRdb's D call of TRBD1 is untestable without DNA. The germline CDR1 and CDR2 sequences are ENHRY and SYGVKD. This CDR3 spans 14 amino acids. Here the CDR3 reads CAISAGGNLETQYF.

The chain carries TRBV9 and TRBJ2-5; the TCRdb D gene call, TRBD1, has no DNA to confirm it. Germline V gives CDR1 SGDLS, CDR2 YYNGEE. This CDR3 is 15 amino acids long. CDR3 loop: CASSLSGLIGETQYF.

CDR3 sequence reads: CSASGTSGGLTDTQYF. The J gene is TRBJ2-3, the V gene TRBV20-1; no DNA is available, so the TRBD2 call from TCRdb remains unchecked. Germline V lookup: CDR1 DFQATT, CDR2 SNEGSKA (reference sequence). This CDR3 has 16 amino acids.

The J gene is TRBJ1-1, the V gene TRBV25-1; the TCRdb D gene call, TRBD1, has no DNA to confirm it. This CDR3 has 15 residues. The germline gives CDR1 MGHDK, CDR2 SYGVNS. The CDR3 sequence is CASRSARGMNTEAFF.

The chain is built from TRBV2 and TRBJ2-1; the TCRdb D gene call, TRBD1, has no DNA to confirm it. There are 15 residues in the CDR3. Germline V gene lookup returns CDR1 SNHLY and CDR2 FYNNEI. CDR3 region: CASSDGQGQYNEQFF.

V is TRBV7-7 and J is TRBJ2-7; TCRdb lists TRBD2, though no DNA is available to test this call. Germline values: CDR1 SSHAT, CDR2 FNYEAQ (reference sequence). CDR3 size: 14 residues. CDR3 in amino acids: CASSRRPPSYEQYF.

V is TRBV7-7 and J is TRBJ2-5; checking the TCRdb D call of TRBD2 is not possible without DNA. CDR3 length equals 13 residues. CDR1 and CDR2 from the germline V gene are SSHAT and FNYEAQ (reference sequence). CDR3: CASSLARGETQYF.

The genes are TRBV6-5 and TRBJ2-7; TCRdb selects TRBD1, and the lack of DNA leaves this call unchecked. CDR1 is MNHEY and CDR2 is SVGAGI in the germline V gene. The length of the CDR3 is 15 residues. CDR3 region: CASSSSRGRVHEQYF.

The chain employs TRBV29-1 and TRBJ2-5. The CDR3 runs 11 residues. The germline V gene has CDR1 SQVTM and CDR2 ANQGSEA. The CDR3 region is CSVEDGETQYF.

CDR3 amino acids: CASSPRQGDYNEQFF. The chain recombines TRBV9 with TRBJ2-1; TCRdb reports TRBD1, a call that lacks DNA to check it against. Per germline, CDR1 SGDLS and CDR2 YYNGEE. The CDR3 is 15 residues long.

V is TRBV7-7 and J is TRBJ2-1; TCRdb lists TRBD1, though no DNA is available to test this call. The CDR3 runs 15 residues. Germline CDR1 is SSHAT and CDR2 is FNYEAQ (reference sequence). CDR3 protein: CASSRGQGAYNEQFF. Using reference TRBV7-7 and TRBJ2-1 for the parts outside the CDR3, the full variable domain is GAGVSQSPRYKVTKRGQDVTLRCDPISSHATLYWYQQALGQGPEFLTYFNYEAQPDKSGLPSDRFSAERPEGSISTLTIQRTEQRDSAMYRCASSRGQGAYNEQFFGPGTRLTVL.

The rearrangement joins TRBV5-1 to TRBJ2-2. The CDR3 spans 13 residues. Germline V CDR1 and CDR2: SGHRS, YFSETQ. The CDR3 reads CASMVHATGELFF.